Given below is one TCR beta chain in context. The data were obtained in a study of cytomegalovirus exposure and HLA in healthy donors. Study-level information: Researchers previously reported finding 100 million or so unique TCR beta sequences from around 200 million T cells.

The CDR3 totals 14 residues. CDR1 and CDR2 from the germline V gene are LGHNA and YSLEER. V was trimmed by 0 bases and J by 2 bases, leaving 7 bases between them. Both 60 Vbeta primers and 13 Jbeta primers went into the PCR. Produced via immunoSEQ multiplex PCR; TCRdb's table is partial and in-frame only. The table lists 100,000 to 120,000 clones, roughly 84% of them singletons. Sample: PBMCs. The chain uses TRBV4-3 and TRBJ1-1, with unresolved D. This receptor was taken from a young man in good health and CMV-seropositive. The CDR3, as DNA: TGCGCCAGCAGCCAAGAGGGGAGCAACACTGAAGCTTTCTTT. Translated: CASSQEGSNTEAFF.